This T cell receptor beta chain originates from a study of CD8 T cells in Susac syndrome. Study at large: There were Susac syndrome patients who were therapy-naive at blood draw, others on corticosteroids, and others on intravenous immunoglobulin alone.

With V trimmed by 4 bases and J by 3 bases, 5 bases remained unmatched. The length of the CDR3 is 15 residues. The germline gives CDR1 ENHRY, CDR2 SYGVKD. The RNA input was about 0.5 to 1 ug, and it was reverse transcribed with random hexamers. Amplification of TCR beta CDR3 across 54 Vbeta and 13 Jbeta was performed with immunoSEQ multiplex PCR. One entry per CDR3 protein, called by TCRdb with MiXCR from the immunoSEQ multiplex PCR reads. The sample includes approximately 190,000 distinct CDR3 sequences, roughly 91% of them seen just once. Sequencing of TCR beta was undertaken in CD8+ and CD4+ T cells derived from blood.

Sequencing used CD4+ T cells from PBMCs. The rearrangement links TRBV10-3 to TRBJ2-7; 11 nucleotides line up with TRBD2. The origin of this receptor is a human donor with Susac syndrome. CDR3 nucleotide sequence: TGTGCCATCAGTGTATGGACTAGCGGGTACTACGAGCAGTACTTC. Its protein product is CAISVWTSGYYEQYF.